This is a list of T cell receptor beta chains from one sample in a study of blood T cell repertoires in COVID-19. TCRdb's copy holds only in-frame clones and misses some; the assay was immunoSEQ multiplex PCR. The repertoire has roughly 150,000 clones, around 86% of them found once; the top ten carry about 2.6%. Material: peripheral blood. These receptors came from a woman of 80 years or more with COVID-19, enrolled during active disease. Each CDR3 is given without its conserved first and last residue. Each record gives: J gene, V gene, D gene, CDR3 protein. A D gene is named only where the DNA matches it firmly.

J: TRBJ1-5; V: TRBV28; D: -; CDR3: ASSSTNQPQH
J: TRBJ1-5; V: TRBV5-5; D: TRBD1; CDR3: ASSLLGQERGNQPQH
J: TRBJ2-2; V: TRBV11-2; D: TRBD2; CDR3: ASSPGLVLGELF
J: TRBJ1-2; V: TRBV7-2; D: -; CDR3: ASSDRVTANYGYT
J: TRBJ2-7; V: TRBV10-3; D: -; CDR3: AIREGGAGGIEQY
J: TRBJ2-1; V: TRBV11-2; D: TRBD1; CDR3: ASSLGTGKF
J: TRBJ2-7; V: TRBV14; D: -; CDR3: ARRPRGSYEQY
J: TRBJ1-3; V: TRBV29-1; D: -; CDR3: SVGGGDSGNTIY
J: TRBJ2-1; V: TRBV28; D: -; CDR3: ASSSGAVDEQF
J: TRBJ1-2; V: TRBV7-2; D: -; CDR3: ASSLGTLLGGYT
J: TRBJ2-6; V: TRBV19; D: TRBD1; CDR3: ASSPYRGNRDTGANVLT
J: TRBJ2-5; V: TRBV7-3; D: -; CDR3: ASSLNRDGETQY
J: TRBJ1-4; V: TRBV7-2; D: -; CDR3: ASSLKSGSNEKLF
J: TRBJ2-3; V: TRBV18; D: -; CDR3: ASSHPGTVADTQY
J: TRBJ1-5; V: TRBV3-1/TRBV3-2; D: -; CDR3: ASSQDRGGLRQPQH
J: TRBJ1-5; V: TRBV18; D: TRBD1; CDR3: ASSPTEGTGRQPQH
J: TRBJ2-3; V: TRBV7-9; D: -; CDR3: ASSLLTDTQY
J: TRBJ2-3; V: TRBV7-9; D: -; CDR3: ASSLGGDGTDTQY
J: TRBJ2-7; V: TRBV3-1/TRBV3-2; D: TRBD1; CDR3: ASSPLTGEYEQY
J: TRBJ2-1; V: TRBV7-9; D: TRBD2; CDR3: ASRVSGGPQEQF